The present TCR beta chain was sequenced within a study of shared clonotypes between healthy human individuals. Whole-study results and caveats: Only blood was sampled, and tissue TCR repertoires likely differ from blood ones.

Produced via immunoSEQ multiplex PCR; TCRdb's table is partial and in-frame only. The sample has roughly 2.6 million clones; approximately 94% are singletons. To note about this clone: The antigen remains unidentified.

CDR3 length equals 15 residues. V dropped 3 bases and J dropped 6 bases, with 17 bases sitting between them. Germline V gene data show CDR1 as ENHRY and CDR2 as SYGVKD. The gene calls are TRBV10-3 and TRBJ1-2; no reliable D call. This clonotype originated in a man aged 18-30 years in good health. The sequenced sample was naive CD4+ T cells sorted from blood. The sample's subset: CD45RA+ positively selected. This chain's CDR3 is CAISDRADPVDGYTF. In DNA, the CDR3 is TGTGCCATCAGTGACCGGGCTGACCCCGTAGATGGCTACACCTTC.